A selection of T cell receptor beta chains follows, all from one sample in a study of post-analysis software for immune sequencing data. TCRdb reprocessed the PCR reads via MiXCR and lists one record per CDR3 protein. This table has 750,000 to 900,000 distinct CDR3 sequences, around 42% appearing once. Sample: blood. The receptors come from a girl aged 5-17 years with multiple sclerosis. CDR3s include the opening cysteine and the closing phenylalanine or tryptophan. Fields, in order: J gene, clone size, D gene, V gene, CDR3 DNA, CDR3 protein. The D gene is left open where the match is weak. Clone size appears in some rows only: once, few, many, or a class for an expanded clone.

TRBJ2-6	.	.	TRBV29-1	TGCAGCGTTGAAGAGCGGGACGGGAGCTCTGGGGCCAACGTCCTGACTTTC	CSVEERDGSSGANVLTF
TRBJ2-7	few	.	TRBV12-3/TRBV12-4	TGTGCCAGCAGTTTTATAGGTCCCTACGAGCAGTACTTC	CASSFIGPYEQYF
TRBJ1-4	.	.	TRBV2	TGTGCCAGCAGTGAAGGCCCTAATGAAAAACGGTTTTTT	CASSEGPNEKRFF
TRBJ2-5	once	TRBD1	TRBV7-3	TGTGCCAGCAGCTTAACGACAGGGTTCTCCGAGACCCAGTACTTC	CASSLTTGFSETQYF
TRBJ2-5	.	TRBD2	TRBV7-2	TGTGCCAGCAGCCCCCCAGTTGTCCTAGCGGGAGTGGGGTACTTC	CASSPPVVLAGVGYF
TRBJ2-7	.	.	TRBV7-8	TGTGCCAGCAGCTTAGAAATGGCTTCATCCTACGAGCAGTACTTC	CASSLEMASSYEQYF
TRBJ2-1	.	.	TRBV6-5	TGTGCCAGCAGTCATCAGGGGGGGACCTACAATGAGCAGTTCTTC	CASSHQGGTYNEQFF
TRBJ2-1	few	TRBD2	TRBV9	TGTGCCAGCAGCCCCCCAGCGGGAGGCGCGTACAATGAGCAGTTCTTC	CASSPPAGGAYNEQFF
TRBJ2-5	.	TRBD1	TRBV27	TGTGCCAGCAGTCCGACAGGGGAAGTGGAGACCCAGTACTTC	CASSPTGEVETQYF
TRBJ1-5	.	.	TRBV4-1	TGCGCCAGCAGCCAAGATGGGGGGAATAGCAATCAGCCCCAGCATTTT	CASSQDGGNSNQPQHF